This T cell receptor beta chain was recorded in a study of T-cell reconstitution after alpha-beta-depleted transplantation in children. The study, taken as a whole, reports: Newly generated T cells supplied most T-cell counts and diversity one year post-transplant. Expanded clones from the graft, numbering several hundred, reportedly supplied alpha-beta T cells about two months after transplant. Recipient T cells and thymic progenitors that survived gave rise to the high TCRbeta diversity observed at day 60 in some patients.

A few counts support this clonotype. No antigen is known for it. The germline gene is not matched at one end of the junction; a read error may be the cause. Library preparation (for TCRbeta) was performed with unique molecular identifiers. TCRdb itself ran the PCR reads through MiXCR, one entry per CDR3 protein. This table has 800,000 to 1,000,000 distinct CDR3 sequences, under 30% appearing once. This CDR3 region has 15 residues. Germline values: CDR1 LGHNA, CDR2 YNFKEQ. The material sequenced was PBMCs, mostly from graft donor cells, taken 360 days after TCRalphabeta/CD19-depleted stem cell transplant. The chain combines TRBV4-2 with TRBJ1-1; TRBD1 might be the D (6 bases). The receptor was derived from a boy less than two years old who had a stem cell transplant for SCID, so the T cells may come from the graft donor. The CDR3 here is CASSQDARGNAEAFF. For the CDR3, the DNA is TGTGCCAGCAGCCAAGACGCAAGGGGGAACGCTGAAGCTTTCTTT.